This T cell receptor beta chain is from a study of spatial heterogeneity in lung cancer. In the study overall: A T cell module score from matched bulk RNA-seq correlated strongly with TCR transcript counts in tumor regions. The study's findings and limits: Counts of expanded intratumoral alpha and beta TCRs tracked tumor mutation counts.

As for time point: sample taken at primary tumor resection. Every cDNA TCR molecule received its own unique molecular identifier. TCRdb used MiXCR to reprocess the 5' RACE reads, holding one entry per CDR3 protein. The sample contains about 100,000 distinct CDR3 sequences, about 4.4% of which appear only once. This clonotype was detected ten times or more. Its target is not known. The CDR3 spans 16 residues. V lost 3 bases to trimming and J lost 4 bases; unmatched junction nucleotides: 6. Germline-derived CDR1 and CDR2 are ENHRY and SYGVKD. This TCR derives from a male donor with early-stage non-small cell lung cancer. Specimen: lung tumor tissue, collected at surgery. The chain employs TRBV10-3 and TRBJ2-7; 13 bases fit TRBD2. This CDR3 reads CAISDSGTSGKYEQYF. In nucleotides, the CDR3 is TGTGCCATCAGTGACTCCGGGACTAGCGGGAAATACGAGCAGTACTTC.